The source of this TCR beta chain is a study of OX40 agonist ivuxolimab in advanced cancers. The V end was cut by 4 bases, the J end by 6 bases, with 11 bases between. The CDR3 covers 13 residues. Per germline, CDR1 LGHNA and CDR2 YNFKEQ. Measured with immunoSEQ multiplex PCR; TCRdb has only the in-frame clones, and not every one. Of some 81,000 clones in the sample, around 85% were seen once. The material sequenced was CD4+ or CD8+ T cells sorted from blood, taken in a trial of the OX40 agonist ivuxolimab. This TCR was sampled from an adult with an advanced solid tumor such as melanoma, head and neck, liver or kidney cancer. The chain joins TRBV4-2 to TRBJ2-3, with D perhaps given as TRBD1 or TRBD2 (5 bases each). CDR3 nucleotide sequence: TGTGCCAGCAGCCCGGGACCCCTGGATACGCAGTATTTT. It yields the protein CASSPGPLDTQYF.